These 27 T cell receptor beta chains were all obtained from the same sample, sequenced in a study of early T cells in non-severe SARS-CoV-2 infection. MiXCR was run by TCRdb on the 5' RACE reads, yielding one entry per CDR3 protein. The sample shows about 83,000 distinct CDR3 sequences, over 13% of them seen only once. Input material: whole blood. The origin of the receptors is an adult who was a healthcare worker with PCR-confirmed SARS-CoV-2 infection or an uninfected control (not recorded which).

This clonotype was recorded many times. The chain has TRBV19 and TRBJ1-2, with 7 nucleotides matching TRBD1. CDR3 length: 14 residues. The germline gives CDR1 LNHDA, CDR2 SQIVND (reference sequence). The ends lost 5 bases at V and 4 bases at J; junction bases unmatched: 7. In nucleotides, the CDR3 is TGTGCCAGTAGTCTCCAGGGGGTAACCTATGGCTACACCTTC. Protein product: CASSLQGVTYGYTF. Combining the CDR3 with reference TRBV19 and TRBJ1-2 gives the whole variable domain DGGITQSPKYLFRKEGQNVTLSCEQNLNHDAMYWYRQDPGQGLRLIYYSQIVNDFQKGDIAEGYSVSREKKESFPLTVTSAQKNPTAFYLCASSLQGVTYGYTFGSGTRLTVV.

The table lists this clonotype with many counts. This rearrangement joins TRBV7-9 to TRBJ2-4, with 7 bases identical to TRBD2. V lost 2 bases, J lost 0 bases, and 10 bases stayed unmatched. Germline CDR1 is SEHNR and CDR2 is FQNEAQ (reference sequence). CDR3 length equals 18 residues. CDR3 nucleotide sequence: TGTGCCAGCAGCTTAATGGCAGGACTAGAGCTAGCCAAAAACATTCAGTACTTC. It codes for CASSLMAGLELAKNIQYF. Combining the CDR3 with reference TRBV7-9 and TRBJ2-4 gives the whole variable domain DTGVSQNPRHKITKRGQNVTFRCDPISEHNRLYWYRQTLGQGPEFLTYFQNEAQLEKSRLLSDRFSAERPKGSFSTLEIQRTEQGDSAMYLCASSLMAGLELAKNIQYFGAGTRLSVL.

The chain is built from TRBV7-3 and TRBJ2-7; TRBD2 aligns across 7 bases. The CDR3 spans 15 residues. The germline CDR1 and CDR2 sequences are SGHTA and FQGTGA. V shed 2 bases and J 0 bases; nucleotides not matched to a gene: 4. CDR3 DNA: TGTGCCAGCAGCTTAGCTAGCGGTGCCTCCTACGAGCAGTACTTC. As protein: CASSLASGASYEQYF.

V is TRBV7-6 and J is TRBJ2-5; 11 nucleotides match TRBD2. Germline-derived CDR1 and CDR2 are SGHVS and FNYEAQ. V shed 0 bases and J 4 bases; nucleotides not matched to a gene: 1. The CDR3 is 15 residues long. Here the CDR3 reads CASSLAGTSGETQYF. CDR3 nucleotides: TGTGCCAGCAGCTTAGCGGGGACTAGCGGAGAGACCCAGTACTTC.

This clonotype appeared a few times. The V gene is TRBV9, the J gene TRBJ2-3; TRBD2 aligns across 9 bases. V lost 2 bases and J lost 6; bases outside the gene matches: 4. Germline V gene data show CDR1 as SGDLS and CDR2 as YYNGEE. The CDR3 loop spans 14 amino acids. Here the CDR3 reads CASSVIAGVDTQYF. In nucleotides, the CDR3 is TGTGCCAGCAGCGTCATAGCGGGAGTGGATACGCAGTATTTT.

V usage is TRBV5-5 and J usage is TRBJ1-1; D ambiguous. The V and J ends lost 4 bases and 4 bases respectively, with 17 bases between them. The germline gives CDR1 SGHKS, CDR2 YYEKEE (reference sequence). There are 15 residues in the CDR3. CDR3 in DNA: TGTGCCAGCAGCACTTGGACGGGGATAGGCACTGAAGCTTTCTTT. It specifies CASSTWTGIGTEAFF.

Comment on this clonotype: A much larger clone differs by one base, so this may be a read error. This rearrangement joins TRBV27 to TRBJ2-7; 7 nucleotides agree with TRBD1. Germline CDR1 and CDR2: MNHEY and SMNVEV (reference sequence). The CDR3 extends over 16 amino acids. The V gene end was trimmed by 0 bases and the J gene end by 2 bases; junction bases not matched to a gene: 7. Here the CDR3 reads CASSLSTGQITYEQYF. CDR3 nucleotides: TGTGCCAGCAGTTTATCGACGGGACAGATCACCTACGAGCAGTACTTC.

This clonotype was seen a few times. The V call is TRBV5-1, the J call TRBJ1-2; no clear D gene. Germline V CDR1 and CDR2: SGHRS, YFSETQ. The V gene lost 3 bases and the J gene lost 4 bases, with 10 bases spanning the gap. This CDR3 has 13 amino acids. The CDR3: CASSWAGSYGYTF. The DNA of the CDR3 is TGCGCCAGCAGCTGGGCGGGTAGCTATGGCTACACCTTC.

This clonotype was found a few times. The chain carries TRBV6-5 and TRBJ1-1; 10 nucleotides agree with TRBD1. CDR1 and CDR2 (germline): MNHEY, SVGAGI. V lost 3 bases and J lost 3; bases outside the gene matches: 7. There are 16 residues in the CDR3. The CDR3 loop reads CASSYRTGGFHTEAFF. The CDR3 nucleotides read TGTGCCAGCAGTTATCGGACAGGGGGATTTCACACTGAAGCTTTCTTT.

This clonotype was counted between two and nine times. The chain couples TRBV3-1 to TRBJ1-2; no reliable D call. Looked up from germline, CDR1 is LGHDT and CDR2 is YNNKEL (reference sequence). The CDR3 has 13 amino acids. V lost 1 base, J lost 8 bases, and 11 bases lay in between. As DNA, the CDR3 is TGTGCCAGCAGCCAAGGTCCAGGAGGAGGCTACACCTTC. Its translation: CASSQGPGGGYTF.

The chain joins TRBV29-1 to TRBJ2-3; 8 nucleotides agree with TRBD2. With V trimmed by 3 bases and J by 2 bases, 7 bases remained unmatched. The germline gives CDR1 SQVTM, CDR2 ANQGSEA. This CDR3 has 15 amino acids. In nucleotides, the CDR3 is TGCAGCGTTGACTTGGCGGGGGGAAACACAGATACGCAGTATTTT. Protein sequence: CSVDLAGGNTDTQYF.

This clonotype has at least ten counts. The chain links TRBV6-1 to TRBJ1-3, with TRBD1 as a possible D gene (6 bases). CDR1 MNHNS and CDR2 SASEGT come from the germline V gene. This CDR3 spans 16 amino acids. V lost 4 bases, J lost 3 bases, and 16 bases lay in between. The CDR3 reads CASSVRGGDFGNTIYF. The CDR3 nucleotides are TGTGCCAGCAGTGTCCGTGGGGGCGATTTTGGAAACACCATATATTTT.

This clonotype was seen a few times. This chain links TRBV6-6 with TRBJ1-1, with 9 positions matching TRBD1. Germline V lookup: CDR1 MNHNY, CDR2 SVGAGI (reference sequence). The CDR3 sequence is 14 residues long. With 7 bases clipped from V and 4 bases from J, the junction kept 7 bases outside the gene matches. The CDR3 is CASTTGQGVTEAFF. CDR3 DNA: TGTGCCAGCACCACGGGACAGGGCGTCACTGAAGCTTTCTTT.

This clonotype was counted a few times. The chain combines TRBV30 with TRBJ1-5; TRBD1 might be the D (5 bases). Per the germline V gene, CDR1 is GTSNPN and CDR2 is SVGIG (reference sequence). This CDR3 region has 13 residues. Trimming cost V 2 bases and J 8 bases, with 13 bases left between them. The CDR3 protein is CAWSLTGREPQHF. Written as DNA, the CDR3 is TGTGCCTGGAGTTTGACGGGCAGGGAGCCCCAGCATTTT.

This clonotype was picked up many times. The gene calls are TRBV5-4 and TRBJ2-1; TRBD2 matches at 12 bases. Germline CDR1 SGHNT, CDR2 YYREEE (reference sequence). The CDR3 spans 15 residues. J was trimmed by 11 bases and V by 1 base; bases with no gene match: 7. CDR3 nucleotides: TGTGCCAGCAGCTTGTCTAGCGGGAGGGCTTCCAAGCAGTTCTTC. Protein: CASSLSSGRASKQFF.

As for this clonotype: A junction boundary mismatches the germline segment, possibly from a read error. The V and J genes are TRBV29-1 and TRBJ2-5; D remains unclear. The CDR3 consists of 8 residues. The germline CDR1 and CDR2 sequences are SQVTM and ANQGSEA. The CDR3: CSVDRSDF. The CDR3 coding sequence is TGCAGCGTTGATAGGTCGGACTTC.

This sequence joins TRBV18 and TRBJ2-7, with 11 bases identical to TRBD2. Germline V gives CDR1 KGHSH, CDR2 LQKENI. The CDR3 has 18 amino acids. V was clipped by 3 bases and J by 4 bases; unmatched bases: 14. CDR3 in amino acids: CASSPRGLAVPGFYEQYF. The DNA of the CDR3 is TGTGCCAGCTCACCTAGGGGACTAGCGGTTCCCGGGTTTTACGAGCAGTACTTC. The full variable domain, its missing parts supplied by reference TRBV18 and TRBJ2-7, is NAGVMQNPRHLVRRRGQEARLRCSPMKGHSHVYWYRQLPEEGLKFMVYLQKENIIDESGMPKERFSAEFPKEGPSILRIQQVVRGDSAAYFCASSPRGLAVPGFYEQYFGPGTRLTVT.

The rearrangement joins TRBV29-1 to TRBJ1-1; weak D call: TRBD1 (5 bases). The CDR3 has 12 residues. The V end was cut by 6 bases, the J end by 0 bases, with 8 bases between. CDR1 is SQVTM and CDR2 is ANQGSEA in the germline V gene. The CDR3 protein is CSVWGVNTEAFF. For the CDR3, the DNA is TGCAGCGTGTGGGGGGTGAACACTGAAGCTTTCTTT.

The V and J genes are TRBV12-3 or TRBV12-4 and TRBJ2-3; D remains ambiguous. The CDR3 runs to 14 residues. V lost 2 bases, J lost 6 bases, and 12 bases lay in between. CDR3 region: CASSLFVARDTQYF. The CDR3 nucleotides are TGTGCCAGCAGTTTATTTGTGGCCCGGGATACGCAGTATTTT.

The sample holds many counts of this clonotype. The chain combines TRBV11-3 with TRBJ2-5; 16 bases map to TRBD2. This CDR3 is built from 19 residues. The V gene end was trimmed by 5 bases and the J gene end by 3 bases; junction bases not matched to a gene: 12. The germline V gene has CDR1 SGHNT and CDR2 YENEEA. The DNA for the CDR3 is TGTGCCAGCAGCCACCCGGGACTAGCGGGAGGGAATCACAAAGAGACCCAGTACTTC. It codes for CASSHPGLAGGNHKETQYF.

The chain is built from TRBV5-1 and TRBJ1-6, with D possibly being TRBD1 (6 bases). Germline V CDR1 and CDR2: SGHRS, YFSETQ. This CDR3 is 13 amino acids long. V lost 4 bases, J lost 6 bases, and 8 bases lay in between. The CDR3 DNA reads as TGCGCCAGCAGCGTGGACAGTAATTCACCCCTCCACTTT. It is translated as CASSVDSNSPLHF. Complete variable domain (other parts from reference TRBV5-1 and TRBJ1-6): KAGVTQTPRYLIKTRGQQVTLSCSPISGHRSVSWYQQTPGQGLQFLFEYFSETQRNKGNFPGRFSGRQFSNSRSEMNVSTLELGDSALYLCASSVDSNSPLHFGNGTRLTVT.

The V and J genes are TRBV27 and TRBJ2-1; perhaps TRBD2 as D (5 bases). CDR1 and CDR2 from the germline V gene are MNHEY and SMNVEV (reference sequence). The CDR3 has 15 amino acids. V lost 8 bases and J 0 bases, leaving 14 bases between the germline ends. The CDR3 nucleotides read TGTGCCAGCTCCGCCCTGGGGAGCTCCTACAATGAGCAGTTCTTC. This sequence encodes CASSALGSSYNEQFF.

This clonotype has just a few counts. The chain employs TRBV12-3 or TRBV12-4 and TRBJ1-3, with a possible D match to TRBD1 (6 bases). Trimming removed 2 bases from V and 4 bases from J, with 12 bases in between. The CDR3 totals 15 residues. The CDR3 DNA reads TGTGCCAGCAGTTTACAGGGGTTGAGGGGAAACACCATATATTTT. Translated: CASSLQGLRGNTIYF.

This clonotype has more than one count but fewer than ten. V usage is TRBV7-9 and J usage is TRBJ2-5; D unresolved. Trimming cost V 2 bases and J 4 bases, with 5 bases left between them. This CDR3 spans 12 amino acids. Per germline, CDR1 SEHNR and CDR2 FQNEAQ (reference sequence). This CDR3 reads CASSLQPETQYF. The CDR3 nucleotides are TGTGCCAGCAGCTTACAGCCAGAGACCCAGTACTTC. The variable domain in full, with the rest retrieved from reference TRBV7-9 and TRBJ2-5, is DTGVSQNPRHKITKRGQNVTFRCDPISEHNRLYWYRQTLGQGPEFLTYFQNEAQLEKSRLLSDRFSAERPKGSFSTLEIQRTEQGDSAMYLCASSLQPETQYFGPGTRLLVL.

Comment on this clonotype: Just one base apart from a much larger clone, this may be a read error. The rearrangement uses TRBV11-2 and TRBJ2-1, with 7 nucleotides matching TRBD2. CDR1 is SGHAT, CDR2 FQNNGV, per germline. The CDR3 spans 15 residues. V shed 0 bases and J 10 bases; nucleotides not matched to a gene: 9. CDR3 nucleotide sequence: TGTGCCAGCAGCTTAGATGACCTAGCGGTACCCGAGCAGTTCTTC. This codes for CASSLDDLAVPEQFF.

This clonotype was found many times. The rearrangement joins TRBV30 to TRBJ2-4; D call uncertain. This CDR3 is built from 16 residues. Trimming left V 0 bases short and J 3 bases short, with 15 bases between. The germline gives CDR1 GTSNPN, CDR2 SVGIG (reference sequence). DNA for the CDR3: TGTGCCTGGAGTGTATGGAAAGGGTCAGACAAAAACATTCAGTACTTC. This encodes CAWSVWKGSDKNIQYF.

The rearrangement uses TRBV29-1 and TRBJ1-1; 7 bases are a match to TRBD1. The CDR3 loop spans 13 amino acids. The germline V gene encodes CDR1 SQVTM and CDR2 ANQGSEA. Germline trimming cut 7 bases from V and 1 base from J; bases unmatched to any gene: 6. The CDR3 DNA reads as TGCAGCGCCCAAGGACAGGAGAACACTGAAGCTTTCTTT. This sequence encodes CSAQGQENTEAFF.